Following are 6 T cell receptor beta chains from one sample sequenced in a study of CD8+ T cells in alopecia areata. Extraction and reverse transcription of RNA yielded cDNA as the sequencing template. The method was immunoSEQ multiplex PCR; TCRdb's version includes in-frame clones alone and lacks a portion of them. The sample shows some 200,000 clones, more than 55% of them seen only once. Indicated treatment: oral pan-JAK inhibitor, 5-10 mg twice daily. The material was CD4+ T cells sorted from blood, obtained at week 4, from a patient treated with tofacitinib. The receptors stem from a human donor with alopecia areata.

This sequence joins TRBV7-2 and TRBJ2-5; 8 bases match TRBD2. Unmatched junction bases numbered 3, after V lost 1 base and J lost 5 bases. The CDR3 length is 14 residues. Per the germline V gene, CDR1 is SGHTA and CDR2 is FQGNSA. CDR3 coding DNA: TGTGCCAGCAGCTTAGTTCGCGGGGGGGAGACCCAGTACTTC. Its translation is CASSLVRGGETQYF.

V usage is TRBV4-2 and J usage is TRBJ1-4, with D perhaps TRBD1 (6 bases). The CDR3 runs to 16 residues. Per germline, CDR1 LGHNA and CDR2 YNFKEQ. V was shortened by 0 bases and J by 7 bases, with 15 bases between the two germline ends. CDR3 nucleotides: TGTGCCAGCAGCCAAGATAGGGGACAAGGGAGTGAAAAACTGTTTTTT. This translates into CASSQDRGQGSEKLFF.

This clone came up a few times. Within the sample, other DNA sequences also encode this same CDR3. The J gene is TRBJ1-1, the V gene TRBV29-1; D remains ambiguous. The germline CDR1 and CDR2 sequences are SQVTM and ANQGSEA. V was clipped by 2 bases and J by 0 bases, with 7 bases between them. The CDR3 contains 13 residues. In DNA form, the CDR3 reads TGCAGCGTTGAACGACGGCTGAACACTGAAGCTTTCTTT. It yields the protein CSVERRLNTEAFF.

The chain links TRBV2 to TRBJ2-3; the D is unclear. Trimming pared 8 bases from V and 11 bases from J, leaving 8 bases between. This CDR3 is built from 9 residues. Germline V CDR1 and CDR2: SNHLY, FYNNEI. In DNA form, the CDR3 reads TGTGCCAGCCACGATGGGCAGTATTTT. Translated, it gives CASHDGQYF.

The CDR3 loop reads CASSLREAKGVFNEQFF. The DNA of the CDR3 is TGTGCCAGCAGCTTAAGGGAGGCTAAGGGGGTTTTTAATGAGCAGTTCTTC. The rearrangement uses TRBV7-2 and TRBJ2-1, with D possibly being TRBD1 or TRBD2 (6 bases each). V lost 2 bases, J lost 7 bases, and 21 bases lay in between. This CDR3 is built from 17 residues. CDR1 is SGHTA and CDR2 is FQGNSA in the germline V gene.

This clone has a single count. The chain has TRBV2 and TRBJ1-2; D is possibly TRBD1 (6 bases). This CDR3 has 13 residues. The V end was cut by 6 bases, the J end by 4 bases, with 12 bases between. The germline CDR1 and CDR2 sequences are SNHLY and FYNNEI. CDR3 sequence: CASSPQGSYGYTF. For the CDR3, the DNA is TGTGCCAGCAGCCCGCAGGGGAGCTATGGCTACACCTTC.